The present TCR beta chain was sequenced within a study of blood T cell repertoires in COVID-19. Looking at the study overall: Both acute and convalescent COVID-19 samples were obtained from the United States, Italy and Spain. T cells, B-cell-depleted T cells, or PBMCs supplied cDNA or gDNA.

Original processing notes: By means of reference gene primer amplification, nucleated cell counts were estimated. Profiling relied on immunoSEQ multiplex PCR, and the TCRdb table lists in-frame clones only, not all of them. The V and J calls and the clone size are those of that table, but D and trimming were determined from the DNA. The table lists roughly 380,000 clones, 81% of them singletons. CDR3 size: 11 residues. Trimming cost V 4 bases and J 10 bases, with 10 bases left between them. Germline assignment: CDR1 SGHAT and CDR2 FQNNGV. The source material was peripheral blood. The gene calls are TRBV11-2 and TRBJ1-1; no clear D. The source of this sequence is a human donor with acute or convalescent COVID-19. The donor label of this sample is uncertain. This CDR3 reads CASSWRLGAFF. In DNA, the CDR3 is TGTGCCAGCAGCTGGAGATTGGGAGCTTTCTTT.